This TCR beta chain was sequenced for a study of OX40 agonist ivuxolimab in advanced cancers. Study as a whole: Participants, 75% to 90% male, averaged approximately 56 years of age, ranging from roughly 20 to 85. Study results and caveats: People who partly responded at 0.1-3.0 mg/kg had some of the least clonal expansion seen.

There are 15 residues in the CDR3. V was clipped by 4 bases and J by 4 bases; unmatched bases: 2. CDR1 and CDR2 (germline): SGHAT, FQNNGV. Details on this clone: Antigen specificity is unknown.

The data were produced by immunoSEQ multiplex PCR, yet TCRdb's version contains in-frame clones alone and is incomplete. This table holds around 94,000 clones, roughly nine tenths found once. At baseline, cycle 4 day 1, and cycle 7 day 1, blood was sampled. The specimen comprised CD4+ or CD8+ T cells sorted from blood, sampled in a trial of the OX40 agonist ivuxolimab. The chain carries TRBV11-2 and TRBJ2-1, with 12 positions matching TRBD2. This sequence was found in an adult with an advanced solid tumor such as melanoma, head and neck, liver or kidney cancer. The CDR3 DNA reads TGTGCCAGCAGCTGGACTAGCGGGGAGTACAATGAGCAGTTCTTC. It codes for CASSWTSGEYNEQFF.